This TCR beta chain was captured in a study of T cell repertoires in cytomegalovirus infection. On the study more broadly: Both CMV infection and a matching HLA type were indicated by public TCR beta signatures. Study findings and constraints: The ex vivo response was dominated by HLA-C-restricted CMV-specific TCR beta clonotypes.

One entry per CDR3 protein results from TCRdb running MiXCR on the reads. The sample lists about 570,000 distinct CDR3 sequences; approximately 40% were seen once. This clonotype showed up just a few times. Its antigen is still unknown. The CDR3 is made up of 14 amino acids. V dropped 2 bases and J dropped 7 bases, with 13 bases sitting between them. The germline V gene encodes CDR1 SGHTA and CDR2 FQGNSA. This specimen consisted of cultured PBMCs, obtained from culture after CMV antigen stimulation. This sequence was found in a human donor in good health (CMV status not recorded). Some clones in this sample may be carry-over from other donors' samples. The rearrangement uses TRBV7-2 and TRBJ2-3, with D maybe TRBD2 (5 bases). CDR3 DNA sequence: TGTGCCAGCAGCTTAATCTCCCTAGCACATACGCAGTATTTT. It yields the protein CASSLISLAHTQYF.